This T cell receptor (beta chain) was identified during a study of shared T cell receptors in the human thymus. Sequencing was performed with immunoSEQ multiplex PCR; in TCRdb, only in-frame clones are kept and a portion is missing. In the table there are some 400,000 clones, around 93% of which are singletons. V dropped 0 bases and J dropped 0 bases, with 7 bases sitting between them. The CDR3 is 14 residues long. Looked up from germline, CDR1 is SGHRS and CDR2 is YFSETQ. The TCR was taken from a human donor. The specimen sequenced was thymocytes. J is TRBJ2-7 and V is TRBV5-1; a weak D match, TRBD2 (5 bases). CDR3 nucleotide sequence: TGCGCCAGCAGCTTGGAACGGGACTCCTACGAGCAGTACTTC. Translating gives CASSLERDSYEQYF.